These T cell receptor beta chains were read from a single sample in a study of CD8+ T cells in alopecia areata. Profiling relied on immunoSEQ multiplex PCR, and the TCRdb table lists in-frame clones only, not all of them. Found here are about 82,000 clones, around 54% of them singletons; the top ten hold approximately 5.4%. What was sequenced was NKG2D-high CD8+ T cells sorted from blood. These receptors were collected from a human donor with alopecia areata. The CDR3 runs from the conserved cysteine through the conserved F or W. A D gene is named only where the DNA matches it firmly. Part of the rows lack a size; the others show once, few, many or a class for expanded clones.

abundance,v_gene,d_gene,CDR3aa
NA,TRBV27,TRBD2,CASSFRGGGNEQFF
few,TRBV29-1,NA,CSVPDNQETQYF
NA,TRBV13,NA,CASSFRLAATETQYF
NA,TRBV28,NA,CASSPWSDGEQYF
NA,TRBV6-5,TRBD1,CASSTGTGGYEQFF
NA,TRBV7-9,NA,CASSSPPPGISETQYF
NA,TRBV7-9,NA,CASSKGMVQAF
NA,TRBV4-2,TRBD1,CASVRGTGETEAFF
NA,TRBV7-9,NA,CASSPYADQETQYF
NA,TRBV27,TRBD2,CASSLSLAGGTDTQYF
few,TRBV29-1,NA,CSVSTGELFF
few,TRBV29-1,NA,CSVSGPLSYEQYF
NA,TRBV11-2,NA,CASSLGYGDQETQYF
once,TRBV30,NA,CATLGGYTEAFF
NA,TRBV27,TRBD1,CASSYDRGQNYGYTF
NA,TRBV11-2,NA,CASSSPGEVEQYF
NA,TRBV11-2,NA,CASSLVGGFTEAFF
NA,TRBV5-1,NA,CASTTGIINSNEQFF
few,TRBV7-9,NA,CASEFQAVNEQFF
NA,TRBV7-2,NA,CASSFEGDYYNEQFF
NA,TRBV4-1,NA,CASSQVAPLGPNYGYTF
NA,TRBV5-1,NA,CASRDDNEQFF
NA,TRBV7-9,NA,CASSLRDTDPGEQYF
few,TRBV5-6,NA,CASSAAVEQYF
NA,TRBV30,NA,CAWSVDYNEQFF
few,TRBV30,NA,CAWSFVTENTEAFF
few,TRBV27,NA,CATSPDSYEQYF
NA,TRBV5-6,NA,CASSLAGPNEQFF
once,TRBV7-9,NA,CASSFRGIYGYTF
few,TRBV30,NA,CAWSVHLYQETQYF
few,TRBV29-1,NA,CSVEKSEYEQYF
few,TRBV29-1,NA,CSVDGILGYTF
NA,TRBV13,TRBD2,CASRSSGGAYNEQFF
NA,TRBV7-9,NA,CASSQDGGRYEQYF
NA,TRBV6-5,NA,CASNLGGLTYEQYF
few,TRBV30,TRBD2,CAWSVLAGEEQFF
NA,TRBV7-2,TRBD2,CASSLGQTSGGFTDTQYF
NA,TRBV28,TRBD1,CASSSRDRRWDQPQHF
NA,TRBV2,NA,CASRGTHPYF
few,TRBV23-1,NA,CATTRLETQYF
few,TRBV29-1,TRBD1,CSVEDIGTDYGYTF
few,TRBV9,TRBD2,CASSVVSTSSQYF
NA,TRBV11-2,NA,CASSLVYADTYNEQFF
NA,TRBV27,NA,CASTPITSSYNEQFF
NA,TRBV27,NA,CASTQGSTDTQYF
once,TRBV6-5,TRBD2,CASSLGGAGETQYF
NA,TRBV20-1,NA,CSRFNIQYF
few,TRBV29-1,TRBD1,CSVLRGDTEAFF
NA,TRBV27,NA,CASSLGPSSEQFF
NA,TRBV28,NA,CASSSEDTSYEQYF
NA,TRBV4-3,NA,CASSQDNGRRFTDTQYF
NA,TRBV19,TRBD1,CASSWGQGANEQFF
few,TRBV7-9,TRBD2,CASSPAGSRVEQFF
few,TRBV9,TRBD2,CASSAGGGSSYEQYF
NA,TRBV30,NA,CAWSVPPKGHVF
few,TRBV29-1,NA,CSVEERVGAENEQFF
NA,TRBV5-6,NA,CASSLGGGRRTFF
NA,TRBV25-1,NA,CASSAWGAVYEQYF
once,TRBV2,NA,CASRVYSYEQYF